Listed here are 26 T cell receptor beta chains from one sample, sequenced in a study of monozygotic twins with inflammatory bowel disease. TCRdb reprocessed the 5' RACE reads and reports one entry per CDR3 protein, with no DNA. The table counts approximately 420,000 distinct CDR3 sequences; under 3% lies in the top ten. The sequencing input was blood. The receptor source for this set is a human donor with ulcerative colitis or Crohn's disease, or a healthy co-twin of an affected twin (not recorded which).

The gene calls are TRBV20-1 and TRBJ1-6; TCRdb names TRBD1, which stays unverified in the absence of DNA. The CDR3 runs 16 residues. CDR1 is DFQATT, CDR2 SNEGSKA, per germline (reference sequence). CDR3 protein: CSASAIGTGGNSPLHF.

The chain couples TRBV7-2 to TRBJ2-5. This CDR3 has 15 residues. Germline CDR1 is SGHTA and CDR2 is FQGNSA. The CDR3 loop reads CASSLVLGAEETQYF.

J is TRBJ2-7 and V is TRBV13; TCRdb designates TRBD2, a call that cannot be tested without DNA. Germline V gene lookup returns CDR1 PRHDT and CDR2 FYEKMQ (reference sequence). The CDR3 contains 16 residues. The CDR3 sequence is CASSFSGWGGSYEQYF.

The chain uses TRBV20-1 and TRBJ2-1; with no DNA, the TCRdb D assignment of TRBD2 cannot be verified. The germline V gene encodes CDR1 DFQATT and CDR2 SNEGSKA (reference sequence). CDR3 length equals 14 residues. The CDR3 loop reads CSAPPGTIGNEQFF.

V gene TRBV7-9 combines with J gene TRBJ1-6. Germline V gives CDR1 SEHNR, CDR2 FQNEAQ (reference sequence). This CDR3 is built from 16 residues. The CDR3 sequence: CASSPFADVINSPLHF.

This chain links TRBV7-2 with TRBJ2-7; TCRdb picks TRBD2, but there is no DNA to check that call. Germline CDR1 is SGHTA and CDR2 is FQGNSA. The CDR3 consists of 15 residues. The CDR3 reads CASTRERASGDDQYF.

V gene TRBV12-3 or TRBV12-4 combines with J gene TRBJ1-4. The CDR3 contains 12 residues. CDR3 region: CASSPERGKLFF.

The CDR3 spells CASSARLSGRITDTQYF. V gene TRBV9 combines with J gene TRBJ2-3; checking the TCRdb D call of TRBD2 is not possible without DNA. Germline V gives CDR1 SGDLS, CDR2 YYNGEE. This CDR3 is built from 17 residues.

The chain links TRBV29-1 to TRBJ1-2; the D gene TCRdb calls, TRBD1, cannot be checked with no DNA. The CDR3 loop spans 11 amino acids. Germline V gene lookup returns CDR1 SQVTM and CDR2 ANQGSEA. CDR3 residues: CSVAQGAGYTF. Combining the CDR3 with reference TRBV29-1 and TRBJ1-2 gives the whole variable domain SAVISQKPSRDICQRGTSLTIQCQVDSQVTMMFWYRQQPGQSLTLIATANQGSEATYESGFVIDKFPISRPNLTFSTLTVSNMSPEDSSIYLCSVAQGAGYTFGSGTRLTVV.

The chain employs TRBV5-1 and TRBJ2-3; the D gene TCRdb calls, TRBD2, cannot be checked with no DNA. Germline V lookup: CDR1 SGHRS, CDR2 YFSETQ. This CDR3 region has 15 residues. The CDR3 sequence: CASSYGTSDLDTQYF. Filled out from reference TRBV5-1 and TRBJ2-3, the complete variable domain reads KAGVTQTPRYLIKTRGQQVTLSCSPISGHRSVSWYQQTPGQGLQFLFEYFSETQRNKGNFPGRFSGRQFSNSRSEMNVSTLELGDSALYLCASSYGTSDLDTQYFGPGTRLTVL.

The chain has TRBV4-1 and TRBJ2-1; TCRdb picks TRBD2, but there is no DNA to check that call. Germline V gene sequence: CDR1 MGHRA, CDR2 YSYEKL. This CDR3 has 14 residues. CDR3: CASSSLTSAHEQFF.

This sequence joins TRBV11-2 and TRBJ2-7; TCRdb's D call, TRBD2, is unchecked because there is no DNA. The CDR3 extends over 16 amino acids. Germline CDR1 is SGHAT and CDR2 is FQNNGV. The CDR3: CASSLDAASGSYEQYF.

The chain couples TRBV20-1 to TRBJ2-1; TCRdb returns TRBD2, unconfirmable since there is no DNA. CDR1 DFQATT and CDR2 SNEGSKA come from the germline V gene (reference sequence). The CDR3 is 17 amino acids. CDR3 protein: CSASIVDKSLRIHEQFF.

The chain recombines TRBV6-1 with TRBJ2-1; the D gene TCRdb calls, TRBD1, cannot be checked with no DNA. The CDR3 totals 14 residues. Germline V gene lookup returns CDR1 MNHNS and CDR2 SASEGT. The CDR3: CASTQARGHNEQFF.

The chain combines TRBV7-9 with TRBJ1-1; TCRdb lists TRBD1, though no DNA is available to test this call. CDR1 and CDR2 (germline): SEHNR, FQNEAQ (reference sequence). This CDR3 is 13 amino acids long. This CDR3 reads CASRRGWDTEAFF. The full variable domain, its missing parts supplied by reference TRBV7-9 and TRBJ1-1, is DTGVSQNPRHKITKRGQNVTFRCDPISEHNRLYWYRQTLGQGPEFLTYFQNEAQLEKSRLLSDRFSAERPKGSFSTLEIQRTEQGDSAMYLCASRRGWDTEAFFGQGTRLTVV.

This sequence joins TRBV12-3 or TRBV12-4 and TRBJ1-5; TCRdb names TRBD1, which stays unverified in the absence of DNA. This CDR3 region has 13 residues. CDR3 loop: CASSSGGNQPQHF.

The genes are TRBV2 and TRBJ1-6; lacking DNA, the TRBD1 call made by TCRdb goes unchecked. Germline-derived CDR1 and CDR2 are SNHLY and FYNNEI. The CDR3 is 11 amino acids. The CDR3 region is CASNRDPPLHF.

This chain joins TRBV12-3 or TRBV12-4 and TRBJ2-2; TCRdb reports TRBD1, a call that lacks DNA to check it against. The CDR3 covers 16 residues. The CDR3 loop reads CASTFLRQLNTGELFF.

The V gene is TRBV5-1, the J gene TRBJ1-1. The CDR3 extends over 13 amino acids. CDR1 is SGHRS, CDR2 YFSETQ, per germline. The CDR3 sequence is CASRLDMNTEAFF.

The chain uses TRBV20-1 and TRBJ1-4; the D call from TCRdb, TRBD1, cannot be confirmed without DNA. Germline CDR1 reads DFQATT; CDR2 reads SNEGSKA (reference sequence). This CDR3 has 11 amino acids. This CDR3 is CSAPGNEKLFF.

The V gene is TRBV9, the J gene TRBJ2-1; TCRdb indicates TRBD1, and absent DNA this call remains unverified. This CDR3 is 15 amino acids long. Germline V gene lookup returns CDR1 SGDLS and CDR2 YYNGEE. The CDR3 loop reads CASNPHLGINNEQFF.

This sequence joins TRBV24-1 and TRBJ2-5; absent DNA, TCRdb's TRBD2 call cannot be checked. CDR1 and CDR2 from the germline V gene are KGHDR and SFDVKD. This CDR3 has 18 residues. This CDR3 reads CATNKLLSGRLEGETQYF.

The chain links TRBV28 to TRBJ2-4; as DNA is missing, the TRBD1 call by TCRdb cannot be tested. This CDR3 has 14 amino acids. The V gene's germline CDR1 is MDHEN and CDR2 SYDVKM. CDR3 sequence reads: CASSEDQGRDIQYF.

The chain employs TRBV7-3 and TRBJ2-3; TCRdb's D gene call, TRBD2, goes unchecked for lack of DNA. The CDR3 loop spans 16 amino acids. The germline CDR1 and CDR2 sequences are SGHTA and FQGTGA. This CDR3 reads CASSLTGTRNTDTQYF. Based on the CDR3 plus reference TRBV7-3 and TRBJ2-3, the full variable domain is GAGVSQTPSNKVTEKGKYVELRCDPISGHTALYWYRQSLGQGPEFLIYFQGTGAADDSGLPNDRFFAVRPEGSVSTLKIQRTERGDSAVYLCASSLTGTRNTDTQYFGPGTRLTVL.

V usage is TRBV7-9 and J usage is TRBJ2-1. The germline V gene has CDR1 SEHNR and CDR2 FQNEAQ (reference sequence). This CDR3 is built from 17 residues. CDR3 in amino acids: CASSPQDMGSSYNEQFF.

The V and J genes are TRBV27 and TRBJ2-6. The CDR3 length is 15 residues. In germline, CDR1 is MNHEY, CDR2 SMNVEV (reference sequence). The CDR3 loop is CASSLSGIGANVLTF. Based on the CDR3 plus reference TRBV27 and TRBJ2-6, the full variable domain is EAQVTQNPRYLITVTGKKLTVTCSQNMNHEYMSWYRQDPGLGLRQIYYSMNVEVTDKGDVPEGYKVSRKEKRNFPLILESPSPNQTSLYFCASSLSGIGANVLTFGAGSRLTVL.